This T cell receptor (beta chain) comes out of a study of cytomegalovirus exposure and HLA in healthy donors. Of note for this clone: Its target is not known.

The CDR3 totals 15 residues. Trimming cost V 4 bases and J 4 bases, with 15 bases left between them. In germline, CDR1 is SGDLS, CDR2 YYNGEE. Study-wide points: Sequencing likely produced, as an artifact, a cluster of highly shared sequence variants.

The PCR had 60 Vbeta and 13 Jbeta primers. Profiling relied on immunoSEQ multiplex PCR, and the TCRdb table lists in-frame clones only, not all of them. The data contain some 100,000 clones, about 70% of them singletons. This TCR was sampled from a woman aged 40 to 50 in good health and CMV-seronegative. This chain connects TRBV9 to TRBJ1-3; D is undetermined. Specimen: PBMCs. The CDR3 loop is CASSSTASNGNTIYF. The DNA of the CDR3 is TGTGCCAGCAGCTCAACAGCCTCCAACGGAAACACCATATATTTT.